One sample yielded the 13 T cell receptor beta chains listed below, sequenced in a study of early T cells in non-severe SARS-CoV-2 infection. Each CDR3 protein is one row after TCRdb ran MiXCR on the 5' RACE reads. The table lists around 110,000 distinct CDR3 sequences, over 8.5% of them singletons, with roughly 7.5% in the top ten. Sequenced material: whole blood. The receptors come from an adult who was a healthcare worker with PCR-confirmed SARS-CoV-2 infection or an uninfected control (not recorded which).

This clonotype was counted ten times or more. The rearrangement links TRBV18 to TRBJ1-1; 8 bases align to TRBD1. J lost 6 bases, V lost 4 bases, and 10 bases had no gene match. The CDR3 is 15 amino acids. CDR1 and CDR2 from the germline V gene are KGHSH and LQKENI. The CDR3 coding sequence is TGTGCCAGCTCACAAGACAGGGGAAAGTTGGCTGAAGCTTTCTTT. Translated, it gives CASSQDRGKLAEAFF.

The rearrangement uses TRBV11-2 and TRBJ2-3; 12 nucleotides match TRBD2. Germline lookup yields CDR1 SGHAT and CDR2 FQNNGV. This CDR3 spans 19 amino acids. V lost 7 bases and J lost 2; bases outside the gene matches: 16. The DNA for the CDR3 is TGTGCCAGCACCGAGTTTCTGACTAGCGGGAGAGCCCTCACAGATACGCAGTATTTT. Protein: CASTEFLTSGRALTDTQYF.

The CDR3 DNA is TGTGCCAGTAGTATTGCAGGGCAGCGCGAGCAGTACTTC. Protein product: CASSIAGQREQYF. This rearrangement joins TRBV19 to TRBJ2-7, with D possibly matching TRBD1 (5 bases). CDR3 length equals 13 residues. CDR1 LNHDA and CDR2 SQIVND come from the germline V gene (reference sequence). The germline V and J ends were trimmed by 3 bases and 6 bases, with 12 bases remaining between them.

This clonotype was found many times. The chain links TRBV4-1 to TRBJ2-3; D may match TRBD1 or TRBD2 (6 bases each). Per germline, CDR1 MGHRA and CDR2 YSYEKL. Deletions cut 3 bases from V and 5 bases from J, with 15 bases between. The CDR3 spans 15 residues. This chain's CDR3 is CASSQFWTAGDTQYF. The CDR3 nucleotides are TGCGCCAGCAGCCAGTTCTGGACAGCGGGAGATACGCAGTATTTT.

This clonotype was counted a few times. V gene TRBV10-2 combines with J gene TRBJ2-2; unclear D gene. V lost 10 bases to trimming and J lost 2 bases, with 14 bases between them. The CDR3 is 14 residues long. Per the germline V gene, CDR1 is WSHSY and CDR2 is SAAADI. This CDR3 reads CAILDTFNTGELFF. The CDR3 DNA sequence: TGCGCCATCCTCGACACCTTCAACACCGGGGAGCTGTTTTTT.

There are a few counts of this clonotype. This chain connects TRBV5-6 to TRBJ1-3; 7 bases match TRBD1. Germline-derived CDR1 and CDR2 are SGHDT and YYEEEE. V lost 5 bases and J lost 4; bases outside the gene matches: 6. The CDR3 consists of 14 residues. This CDR3 is CASSFDRAGNTIYF. For the CDR3, the DNA is TGTGCCAGCAGTTTCGACAGGGCCGGAAACACCATATATTTT. The whole variable domain, remainder taken from reference TRBV5-6 and TRBJ1-3, is DAGVTQSPTHLIKTRGQQVTLRCSPKSGHDTVSWYQQALGQGPQFIFQYYEEEERQRGNFPDRFSGHQFPNYSSELNVNALLLGDSALYLCASSFDRAGNTIYFGEGSWLTVV.

This clonotype occurred a few times. The chain is built from TRBV11-2 and TRBJ1-5; D remains ambiguous. The CDR3 runs 12 residues. V was trimmed by 1 base and J by 6 bases, leaving 4 bases between them. Germline values: CDR1 SGHAT, CDR2 FQNNGV. CDR3 nucleotide sequence: TGTGCCAGCAGCTTAGGATCTCAGCCCCAGCATTTT. Translation gives CASSLGSQPQHF.

The J gene is TRBJ1-5, the V gene TRBV3-1; possible D gene TRBD1, 6 bases. CDR1 is LGHDT, CDR2 YNNKEL, per germline (reference sequence). Trimming shortened V by 5 bases and J by 7 bases, and 12 bases separated the two germline ends. This CDR3 has 13 residues. The CDR3, as DNA: TGTGCCAGCAGCTTCAACAGGGACCAGCCCCAGCATTTT. Its protein product is CASSFNRDQPQHF.

The V and J genes are TRBV27 and TRBJ2-6; TRBD1 or TRBD2 may be the D gene (5 bases each). The CDR3 runs to 15 residues. The V end lost 7 bases, the J end lost 0 bases, and 10 bases lay between the germline ends. Germline CDR1 and CDR2: MNHEY and SMNVEV (reference sequence). The CDR3, as DNA: TGTGCCAGCACCCAAGGGACCTCTGGGGCCAACGTCCTGACTTTC. This translates into CASTQGTSGANVLTF. Full variable domain (remainder filled in from reference TRBV27 and TRBJ2-6): EAQVTQNPRYLITVTGKKLTVTCSQNMNHEYMSWYRQDPGLGLRQIYYSMNVEVTDKGDVPEGYKVSRKEKRNFPLILESPSPNQTSLYFCASTQGTSGANVLTFGAGSRLTVL.

This clonotype has more than one count but fewer than ten. The genes are TRBV20-1 and TRBJ2-3; D unclear. V lost 3 bases, J lost 0 bases, and 16 bases lay in between. CDR3 length: 16 amino acids. CDR1 is DFQATT, CDR2 SNEGSKA, per germline (reference sequence). CDR3 sequence: CSASDSDGRSTDTQYF. The CDR3 nucleotides read TGCAGTGCTAGTGATTCGGATGGGCGGAGCACAGATACGCAGTATTTT.

This clonotype appeared many times. The chain links TRBV20-1 to TRBJ2-1, with 8 nucleotides matching TRBD2. Germline CDR1 and CDR2: DFQATT and SNEGSKA (reference sequence). This CDR3 has 15 amino acids. V shed 4 bases and J 7 bases; nucleotides not matched to a gene: 12. CDR3 protein: CSANTGTRLANEQFF. Written as DNA, the CDR3 is TGCAGTGCTAACACCGGGACTAGATTAGCGAATGAGCAGTTCTTC.

This clonotype was detected ten times or more. The chain joins TRBV28 to TRBJ1-5, with D tentatively TRBD1 (6 bases). The CDR3 length is 13 residues. V was shortened by 6 bases and J by 3 bases, with 9 bases between the two germline ends. From germline, CDR1 is MDHEN and CDR2 SYDVKM. The CDR3 sequence: CASRGALNQPQHF. The CDR3 nucleotides are TGTGCCAGCAGGGGGGCCCTCAATCAGCCCCAGCATTTT. Supplemented by reference TRBV28 and TRBJ1-5, the full variable domain reads DVKVTQSSRYLVKRTGEKVFLECVQDMDHENMFWYRQDPGLGLRLIYFSYDVKMKEKGDIPEGYSVSREKKERFSLILESASTNQTSMYLCASRGALNQPQHFGDGTRLSIL.

This clonotype was counted ten times or more. V is TRBV9 and J is TRBJ2-1; no definite D call. Per germline, CDR1 SGDLS and CDR2 YYNGEE. V lost 3 bases and J lost 5, with 9 bases in between. CDR3 length: 13 residues. The CDR3 spells CASSGVGDNEQFF. In nucleotides, the CDR3 is TGTGCCAGCAGCGGGGTAGGCGACAATGAGCAGTTCTTC.